This paragraph reports one T cell receptor beta chain. The PCR contained 60 Vbeta and 13 Jbeta primers. Sequenced by immunoSEQ multiplex PCR; TCRdb stores in-frame clones only, minus some. The sample lists approximately 100,000 clones; around a tenth were seen once. This CDR3 is 14 amino acids long. Trimming took off 4 bases at V and 1 base at J, with 10 bases between the two ends. In germline, CDR1 is MGHRA, CDR2 YSYEKL. The sample belongs to a study of cytomegalovirus exposure and HLA in healthy donors. The chain couples TRBV4-1 to TRBJ1-1, with D uncertain. Sequencing was performed on PBMCs. The sequence came from a man aged 40-49 years in good health and CMV-seropositive. DNA of the CDR3: TGCGCCAGCAGCCCCTGGGAGGAGAACACTGAAGCTTTCTTT. It codes for CASSPWEENTEAFF.